A single T cell receptor (beta chain) is shown here with its context. This entry comes from a study of technical replicates of blood from a few donors. Only in-frame clones appear in the TCRdb table, and some are missing; sequencing was by immunoSEQ multiplex PCR. Of 60,000 to 85,000 clones in the sample, around 94% are singletons; the top ten hold 0.3% to 0.45%. Sequencing was performed on T cells isolated from PBMCs. This receptor was identified in a human donor in good health.

CDR3 sequence (DNA): TGTGCCAGCAGCTTAGCAGGCGGGAAGGCCACCGGGGAGCTGTTTTTT. The encoded protein is CASSLAGGKATGELFF. The chain links TRBV7-9 to TRBJ2-2; TRBD2 is a possible D gene (6 bases). The V end lost 0 bases, the J end lost 4 bases, and 12 bases lay between the germline ends. Germline CDR1 is SEHNR and CDR2 is FQNEAQ (reference sequence). The CDR3 has 16 amino acids.